This TCR beta chain was sequenced during a study of blood T cell repertoires in COVID-19. Study information: Sites across the United States, Italy and Spain contributed samples from acute and convalescent COVID-19. T cells, B-cell-depleted T cells, or PBMCs provided the cDNA or gDNA that served as material.

In the source study's methods: Reference gene primer amplification yielded estimated nucleated cell counts. Repertoires were generated with immunoSEQ multiplex PCR, while TCRdb's copy carries only in-frame clones and drops some. V and J calls and clone size are as listed in that table; D and trimming were resolved from the DNA. Of about 200,000 clones in the sample, 82% were seen once. The germline gives CDR1 MDHEN, CDR2 SYDVKM. The CDR3 consists of 15 residues. V lost 5 bases and J 0 bases, leaving 14 bases between the germline ends. Seattle cases were enrolled at active infection and followed longitudinally.

Specimen: peripheral blood. The clonotype was recovered from a woman aged 55-69 years with COVID-19, enrolled during active disease. The gene calls are TRBV28 and TRBJ2-7; D might be TRBD1 (5 bases). The CDR3 is CASSRNSRDSYEQYF. CDR3 coding DNA: TGTGCCAGCAGTCGCAACTCCAGGGACTCCTACGAGCAGTACTTC.